The rows below give T cell receptor beta chains drawn from one sample of a study of identical twins. From the 5' RACE reads, TCRdb called clonotypes with MiXCR, one entry per CDR3 protein. The sample comprises 200,000 to 250,000 distinct CDR3 sequences, 5.5% to 7% of which are singletons, and more than 3% rests with the top ten. These data also formed part of another study, on yellow fever vaccine responses in identical twins.

The sample consisted of memory (CD45RO+) T cells sorted from blood. Source of these receptors: a woman aged 18-35 years in good health. Each CDR3 is given with its conserved first and last residue. The D gene is left open where the match is weak. Clone size is not always given. Where it is, it says once, few, many or a class for expanded clones.

clone_size	d_call	v_call	j_call	cdr3_length	cdr3_nt	cdr3_aa
few	-	TRBV7-6	TRBJ2-7	14	TGTGCCAGCAGCAGGGGCCCAGGTAACTACGAGCAGTACTTC	CASSRGPGNYEQYF
many	TRBD1	TRBV9	TRBJ2-1	13	TGTGCCAGCAGCGTAGGTCACTCAGGGGGGCAGTTCTTC	CASSVGHSGGQFF
-	TRBD2	TRBV7-2	TRBJ2-5	16	TGTGCCAGCAGCACGAATCCAGCGGGGGGCTCAGAGACCCAGTACTTC	CASSTNPAGGSETQYF
many	-	TRBV5-1	TRBJ2-5	16	TGCGCCAGCAGCTTGACGCGGGGCGGTTACCAAGAGACCCAGTACTTC	CASSLTRGGYQETQYF
few	-	TRBV20-1	TRBJ2-3	15	TGCAGTGCTAGTGCGGTAGCGGAGTCCACAGATACGCAGTATTTT	CSASAVAESTDTQYF
-	-	TRBV27	TRBJ1-2	15	TGTGCCAGCAGAAAAGTGGGGGTGTCGACGGTGGGCTACACCTTC	CASRKVGVSTVGYTF
-	TRBD1	TRBV10-1	TRBJ2-5	15	TGCGCCAGCAGCGAGGGACAGGGGAATCGAGAGACCCAGTACTTC	CASSEGQGNRETQYF
-	-	TRBV24-1	TRBJ2-7	15	TGTGCCACCAGTGATTCCCGTACAGTGGGGTACGAGCAGTACTTC	CATSDSRTVGYEQYF
few	TRBD2	TRBV5-1	TRBJ2-2	18	TGCGCCAGCAGCCCGTCAACACTAGCGGCCCCCGAGACGCGGGAGCTGTTTTTT	CASSPSTLAAPETRELFF
few	TRBD2	TRBV11-1	TRBJ2-5	18	TGTGCCAGCAGCTTAGGGCGGGGGACTAGCGGGAGTTATGAGACCCAGTACTTC	CASSLGRGTSGSYETQYF
-	-	TRBV25-1	TRBJ2-6	15	TGTGCCAGCATCGCTCACGACTCTGGGGCCAACGTCCTGACTTTC	CASIAHDSGANVLTF
many	-	TRBV7-2	TRBJ2-1	14	TGTGCCAGCAGCTTACGGTCCGGATACAATGAGCAGTTCTTC	CASSLRSGYNEQFF
many	TRBD1	TRBV6-1	TRBJ2-5	14	TGTGCCAGCAGCAGACAGGGCAGTCAGGAGACCCAGTACTTC	CASSRQGSQETQYF
many	TRBD1	TRBV5-1	TRBJ1-1	13	TGCGCCAGCAGCCTGGGTGGACAGGGCGAAGCTTTCTTT	CASSLGGQGEAFF
many	-	TRBV12-3/TRBV12-4	TRBJ2-7	13	TGTGCCAGCAGCATACAAACTTCCTACGAGCAGTACTTC	CASSIQTSYEQYF
-	-	TRBV20-1	TRBJ2-3	13	TGCAGTGCTAGAGGTGGGCGCCGGGATACGCAGTATTTT	CSARGGRRDTQYF
-	-	TRBV5-5	TRBJ2-3	16	TGTGCCAGCAGCCCGGGACTTCTAGGGGCCACAGATACGCAGTATTTT	CASSPGLLGATDTQYF
many	-	TRBV24-1	TRBJ1-1	13	TGTGCCACCAGTGACACATTCACAGATGAAGCTTTCTTT	CATSDTFTDEAFF
few	TRBD1	TRBV6-1	TRBJ2-1	16	TGTGCCAGCAGCCGAACCGGGACAGCCAGAAACAATGAGCAGTTCTTC	CASSRTGTARNNEQFF
few	-	TRBV7-8	TRBJ1-6	14	TGTGCCAGCAGCACCGGGGGTTCGGGATCACCCCTCCACTTT	CASSTGGSGSPLHF
-	-	TRBV12-5	TRBJ2-3	18	TGTGCTAAGGTTTGGACCGAATGGGGCAGTTCGTCCACAGATACGCAGTATTTT	CAKVWTEWGSSSTDTQYF
many	-	TRBV3-1	TRBJ2-4	14	TGTGCCAGCAGCCAAGGGGTGGCCAAAAACATTCAGTACTTC	CASSQGVAKNIQYF
-	-	TRBV6-1	TRBJ1-1	12	TGTGCCAGCATGTGGGTGAACACTGAAGCTTTCTTT	CASMWVNTEAFF
many	TRBD1	TRBV10-2	TRBJ1-1	14	TGCGCCAGCACCCTGACAGGGGATGGTACTGAAGCTTTCTTT	CASTLTGDGTEAFF
few	-	TRBV14	TRBJ2-5	14	TGTGCCAGCAGCCCTGACAGGACGTATGGGACCCAGTACTTC	CASSPDRTYGTQYF
-	-	TRBV20-1	TRBJ2-5	13	TGCAGTGCCGGGACCCGCAAAGGGGAGACCCAGTACTTC	CSAGTRKGETQYF
-	-	TRBV27	TRBJ2-1	15	TGTGCCAGCAGTTTTCGAGACTCCGAGGGAGATGAGCAGTTCTTC	CASSFRDSEGDEQFF
many	-	TRBV5-1	TRBJ2-1	13	TGCGCCAGCAGCTTCGTGGCTTCCGTAGCGCAGTTCTTC	CASSFVASVAQFF
-	TRBD2	TRBV5-1	TRBJ2-3	15	TGCGCCAGCAGCTTGGATAGCGGGGGCACAGATACGCAGTATTTT	CASSLDSGGTDTQYF
many	-	TRBV14	TRBJ2-3	13	TGTGCCAGCAGCCCCCTAAGGACAGATACGCAGTATTTT	CASSPLRTDTQYF
many	-	TRBV12-3/TRBV12-4	TRBJ1-1	13	TGTGCCAGCAGTTTATCAGGGTACACTGAAGCTTTCTTT	CASSLSGYTEAFF
-	TRBD2	TRBV20-1	TRBJ2-1	16	TGCAGTGCTATCCTAGCGGGCCAACGCCTTAGGGGTGAGCAGTTCTTC	CSAILAGQRLRGEQFF
few	TRBD2	TRBV6-2/TRBV6-3	TRBJ2-7	15	TGTGCCAGCAGTTACCCGCTAGCGGGCGGCTACGAGCAGTACTTC	CASSYPLAGGYEQYF
-	-	TRBV18	TRBJ1-1	17	TGTGCCAGCTCACCACGTATGGCTGCGGGTAGGTCCACTGAAGCTTTCTTT	CASSPRMAAGRSTEAFF
-	-	TRBV2	TRBJ1-5	13	TGTGCCAGCAAGGGAGATAGCAATCAGCCCCAGCATTTT	CASKGDSNQPQHF
few	TRBD1	TRBV5-1	TRBJ1-4	16	TGCGCCAGCAGCGAACAACCGGGACAGGGAGCTTCAGGACTGTTTTTT	CASSEQPGQGASGLFF
-	TRBD2	TRBV19	TRBJ2-3	13	TGTGCCAGTAGCGGGGGGATCACAGATACGCAGTATTTT	CASSGGITDTQYF
many	-	TRBV7-8	TRBJ2-3	12	TGTGCCAGCAGGCTTAGTGGGGATACGCAGTATTTT	CASRLSGDTQYF
-	-	TRBV4-2	TRBJ2-1	16	TGTGCCAGCAGCCAAGATTACGGGGGAGCAAGCAATGAGCAGTTCTTC	CASSQDYGGASNEQFF
few	-	TRBV20-1	TRBJ2-2	16	TGCAGTGCTAGACCCCAGGGACAAGCGAACACCGGGGAGCTGTTTTTT	CSARPQGQANTGELFF
-	-	TRBV7-8	TRBJ1-3	16	TGTGCCAGCAGCTCGGGACTGTTGATCTCTGGAAACACCATATATTTT	CASSSGLLISGNTIYF
many	-	TRBV4-1	TRBJ1-5	17	TGCGCCAGCAGCCAAGTGAAATACGACAGGAGAAATCAGCCCCAGCATTTT	CASSQVKYDRRNQPQHF
many	-	TRBV7-2	TRBJ2-1	15	TGTGCCAGCAGCTTAGCCTCCGGAATTTTCAATGAGCAGTTCTTC	CASSLASGIFNEQFF
-	-	TRBV5-1	TRBJ2-3	12	TGCGCCAGCAGCTTGGAGGGATACAACCAGTATTTT	CASSLEGYNQYF
many	-	TRBV7-2	TRBJ1-5	14	TGTGCCAGCAGTCCGGGGGGGGGCAATCAGCCCCAGCATTTT	CASSPGGGNQPQHF
few	-	TRBV15	TRBJ2-7	13	TGTGCCACCAGCGGTAGAGGGTCCTACGAGCAGTACTTC	CATSGRGSYEQYF
few	TRBD1	TRBV3-1	TRBJ2-3	15	TGTGCCAGCACCGCGGGCGGGACAGGGGGAGATACGCAGTATTTT	CASTAGGTGGDTQYF
many	TRBD2	TRBV6-4	TRBJ2-1	15	TGTGCCAGCAGCACCGGGACTAGCGGGGTTGATGAGCAGTTCTTC	CASSTGTSGVDEQFF
many	TRBD1	TRBV5-1	TRBJ2-2	16	TGCGCCAGCAGCTTGTATCAGGGGGCGAATGGCGGGGAGCTGTTTTTT	CASSLYQGANGGELFF
-	-	TRBV10-3	TRBJ2-2	13	TGTGCCATCAGTGAGAATGGGCCCGGGGAGCTGTTTTTT	CAISENGPGELFF
few	-	TRBV9	TRBJ2-7	14	TGTGCCAGCAGCTCCAGTCCTAGCTCCTACGAGCAGTACTTC	CASSSSPSSYEQYF
many	-	TRBV10-3	TRBJ2-1	13	TGTGCCGGCCGGGAAGACTCCTACAATGAGCAGTTCTTC	CAGREDSYNEQFF
-	-	TRBV11-2	TRBJ2-7	17	TGTGCCAGCAGCTTAGGGAACCCCAGGACAGTAGCCTACGAGCAGTACTTC	CASSLGNPRTVAYEQYF
-	-	TRBV7-3	TRBJ2-3	14	TGTGCCAGCACGCCCGGGACCGGGAGTGATACGCAGTATTTT	CASTPGTGSDTQYF
-	TRBD1	TRBV3-1	TRBJ1-2	13	TGTGCCAGCAGCCCGCGGACAGGGAGTGGCTACACCTTC	CASSPRTGSGYTF
-	TRBD1	TRBV3-1	TRBJ2-5	15	TGTGCCAGCAGCCAAGGGACAGGGGAAGTAGAGACCCAGTACTTC	CASSQGTGEVETQYF
few	TRBD1	TRBV5-4	TRBJ1-1	12	TGTGCCAGCAGACTGGACAGGCTTGAAGCTTTCTTT	CASRLDRLEAFF
many	TRBD1	TRBV29-1	TRBJ1-6	17	TGCAGCGTTGAAGATCGGTGGACAGGGGGCTTAAATTCACCCCTCCACTTT	CSVEDRWTGGLNSPLHF
many	-	TRBV20-1	TRBJ2-2	14	TGCAGTGCTAAGGTTGGAAGGGACTCCGGGGAGCTGTTTTTT	CSAKVGRDSGELFF
-	-	TRBV14	TRBJ2-5	14	TGTGCCAGCAGCCGGGGGGGCGCGTGGGAGACCCAGCACTTC	CASSRGGAWETQHF